The 18 T cell receptor beta chains in this list originate from one sample, sequenced in a study of blood T cell repertoires in COVID-19. Sequenced by immunoSEQ multiplex PCR; TCRdb stores in-frame clones only, minus some. The table includes 70,000 to 85,000 clones, approximately 82% detected once. The sample was peripheral blood. Receptors originate from an elderly man with active or convalescent COVID-19.

The V and J genes are TRBV18 and TRBJ1-3, with D tentatively TRBD1 (6 bases). CDR1 and CDR2 from the germline V gene are KGHSH and LQKENI. The CDR3 totals 17 residues. V lost 2 bases and J lost 0, with 14 bases in between. CDR3 residues: CASSPSVGQSSGNTIYF. The CDR3 DNA reads TGTGCCAGCTCACCATCAGTCGGACAGAGCTCTGGAAACACCATATATTTT.

V is TRBV28 and J is TRBJ1-5; maybe TRBD1 (6 bases). Trimming took off 4 bases at V and 6 bases at J, with 16 bases between the two ends. Germline V CDR1 and CDR2: MDHEN, SYDVKM. The CDR3 sequence is 15 residues long. The CDR3 here is CASSSEAQGFQPQHF. DNA of the CDR3: TGTGCCAGCAGTTCCGAGGCTCAGGGGTTTCAGCCCCAGCATTTT.

This chain uses TRBV5-1 with TRBJ1-1, with 9 bases lining up with TRBD1. In germline, CDR1 is SGHRS, CDR2 YFSETQ. The trim removed 4 bases at V and 4 bases at J, leaving 8 bases unmatched. This CDR3 comprises 15 residues. The CDR3 DNA reads as TGCGCCAGCAGCGCCGGGACAGGGAAAATCACTGAAGCTTTCTTT. It is translated as CASSAGTGKITEAFF.

This clone appeared once. The chain couples TRBV7-9 to TRBJ1-5; 7 bases fit TRBD1. V lost 1 base to trimming and J lost 6 bases; unmatched junction nucleotides: 6. Germline CDR1 reads SEHNR; CDR2 reads FQNEAQ (reference sequence). CDR3 length equals 15 residues. The CDR3 spells CASSLGRQGGQPQHF. The CDR3 DNA reads as TGTGCCAGCAGCTTAGGTCGGCAGGGGGGTCAGCCCCAGCATTTT.

This clone was seen a handful of times. This CDR3 is also generated by other DNA sequences in the sample. The chain has TRBV2 and TRBJ2-3, with D maybe TRBD1 (6 bases). Germline CDR1 and CDR2: SNHLY and FYNNEI. The CDR3 runs to 14 residues. V was shortened by 4 bases and J by 3 bases, with 11 bases between the two germline ends. The CDR3 DNA reads TGTGCCAGCAGTGGGGGGCAGTTGACAGATACGCAGTATTTT. This codes for CASSGGQLTDTQYF.

The chain is built from TRBV9 and TRBJ2-3; 14 bases agree with TRBD2. The length of the CDR3 is 18 residues. In germline, CDR1 is SGDLS, CDR2 YYNGEE. The ends lost 3 bases at V and 0 bases at J; junction bases unmatched: 6. CDR3 in DNA: TGTGCCAGCAGCGGGGGACTAGCGGGGGCCTCTAGCACAGATACGCAGTATTTT. Protein product: CASSGGLAGASSTDTQYF.

Comment on this clone: A read error may be the cause here, since a much bigger clone is one base away. The sample carries other DNA sequences with the same CDR3. The chain couples TRBV11-2 to TRBJ1-3; D is undetermined. Germline CDR1 reads SGHAT; CDR2 reads FQNNGV. Trimming pared 3 bases from V and 4 bases from J, leaving 7 bases between. The CDR3 length is 13 residues. For the CDR3, the DNA is TGTGCCAGCAGCTTTTTGGAGGGAAACACCATATATTTT. It translates to CASSFLEGNTIYF.

The chain has TRBV28 and TRBJ1-6, with 11 bases lining up with TRBD1. The junction had 11 bases not matched to a gene; V was cut back by 4 bases and J by 9 bases. Germline-derived CDR1 and CDR2 are MDHEN and SYDVKM. The CDR3 loop spans 17 amino acids. The CDR3 DNA reads TGTGCCAGCAGTTCCCGGGACAGGGGGGGGGTAGGTTCACCCCTCCACTTT. Residues: CASSSRDRGGVGSPLHF.

The rearrangement links TRBV28 to TRBJ2-3, with 9 bases that match TRBD2. This CDR3 spans 15 amino acids. Germline values: CDR1 MDHEN, CDR2 SYDVKM. V shed 4 bases and J 4 bases; nucleotides not matched to a gene: 6. The CDR3 sequence is CASSSSGLAADTQYF. The CDR3 region has the DNA TGTGCCAGCAGTTCCTCGGGACTAGCTGCAGATACGCAGTATTTT.

Only one count was recorded for this clone. The rearrangement uses TRBV29-1 and TRBJ1-1, with 7 bases matching TRBD1. The V segment lost 7 bases and the J segment 0 bases; nucleotides outside the gene matches: 5. Germline V CDR1 and CDR2: SQVTM, ANQGSEA. This CDR3 has 13 amino acids. CDR3 in amino acids: CSGQGQMNTEAFF. Here the CDR3 DNA reads TGCAGCGGCCAGGGACAGATGAACACTGAAGCTTTCTTT.

This chain links TRBV11-2 with TRBJ1-4; D possibly corresponds to TRBD1 (6 bases). Per the germline V gene, CDR1 is SGHAT and CDR2 is FQNNGV. The CDR3 contains 13 residues. Trimming removed 3 bases from V and 5 bases from J, with 7 bases in between. CDR3 amino acids: CASSFTGNEKLFF. CDR3 DNA: TGTGCCAGCAGCTTTACAGGGAATGAAAAACTGTTTTTT.

The V gene is TRBV19, the J gene TRBJ1-2; TRBD1 aligns across 8 bases. The germline V gene encodes CDR1 LNHDA and CDR2 SQIVND (reference sequence). The CDR3 is 14 residues long. The J segment lost 9 bases and the V segment lost 5 bases, leaving 11 bases of the junction unmatched. CDR3 in amino acids: CASSLQGELWSYTF. In nucleotides, the CDR3 is TGTGCCAGTAGTCTACAGGGGGAACTATGGAGCTACACCTTC.

The gene calls are TRBV30 and TRBJ2-7, with 7 bases identical to TRBD1. The CDR3 runs 14 residues. Trimming at V came to 0 bases and at J to 4 bases, leaving 6 bases not matched to a gene. Germline-derived CDR1 and CDR2 are GTSNPN and SVGIG (reference sequence). CDR3 sequence: CAWSVSRGRYEQYF. The CDR3 DNA reads as TGTGCCTGGAGTGTATCGAGGGGGCGGTACGAGCAGTACTTC.

To note about this clone: The identical CDR3 is also encoded by other nucleotide sequences in the sample. V gene TRBV3-1 (or the pseudogene TRBV3-2) combines with J gene TRBJ2-1, with 10 bases fitting TRBD2. Trimming at V came to 4 bases and at J to 7 bases, leaving 7 bases not matched to a gene. Germline CDR1 reads LGHDT; CDR2 reads YNNKEL (reference sequence). The CDR3 totals 15 residues. CDR3 bases: TGTGCCAGCAGCCCGGGGCTAGCGGGGGCAAATGAGCAGTTCTTC. It translates to CASSPGLAGANEQFF.

The CDR3 region is CASSPIYSLETQYF. CDR3 bases: TGTGCCAGCTCACCAATTTATAGTTTAGAGACCCAGTACTTC. The V gene is TRBV18, the J gene TRBJ2-5; unclear D gene. Germline lookup yields CDR1 KGHSH and CDR2 LQKENI. The CDR3 is made up of 14 amino acids. Trimming took off 2 bases at V and 4 bases at J, with 11 bases between the two ends.

This clone was detected once. The chain has TRBV7-8 and TRBJ1-1, with a weak D call TRBD1 (5 bases). V gave up 1 base and J gave up 1 base, with 16 bases separating them. CDR3 length equals 17 residues. Germline V gives CDR1 SGHVS, CDR2 FQNEAQ. The CDR3 spells CASSLVWGGVGNTEAFF. CDR3 sequence (DNA): TGTGCCAGCAGCTTAGTTTGGGGCGGGGTGGGGAACACTGAAGCTTTCTTT.

The V call is TRBV28, the J call TRBJ2-7, with D perhaps TRBD1 (6 bases). The CDR3 loop spans 14 amino acids. Trimming pared 4 bases from V and 2 bases from J, leaving 12 bases between. From germline, CDR1 is MDHEN and CDR2 SYDVKM. CDR3 DNA sequence: TGTGCCAGCAGTTCACAGGGATCCCCCTACGAGCAGTACTTC. Translating it yields CASSSQGSPYEQYF.

V usage is TRBV7-9 and J usage is TRBJ2-1; maybe TRBD1 (5 bases). Germline CDR1 and CDR2: SEHNR and FQNEAQ (reference sequence). Trimming stripped 0 bases from V and 3 bases from J, with 12 bases between. The length of the CDR3 is 16 residues. CDR3 DNA sequence: TGTGCCAGCAGCTTAGCACGGATGGGGCGCTACAATGAGCAGTTCTTC. Translated, it gives CASSLARMGRYNEQFF.